This TCR beta chain was sequenced during a study of OX40 agonist ivuxolimab in advanced cancers. General study findings and limits: Clones of CD4+ and CD8+ blood T cells grew by week 6 at doses of 0.1 to 3.0 mg/kg.

The J segment lost 7 bases and the V segment lost 4 bases, leaving 6 bases of the junction unmatched. The CDR3 contains 13 residues. Germline lookup yields CDR1 SGHAT and CDR2 FQDESV (reference sequence). TCRdb keeps only in-frame clones here, not all; method: immunoSEQ multiplex PCR. The sample carries more than 45,000 clones, over 65% recorded once. A word on this clone: Antigen specificity is unknown.

The chain employs TRBV11-1 and TRBJ1-1, with 7 nucleotides matching TRBD1. The sequence derives from an adult with an advanced solid tumor such as melanoma, head and neck, liver or kidney cancer. Here the sequenced sample was CD4+ or CD8+ T cells sorted from blood, taken in a trial of the OX40 agonist ivuxolimab. The CDR3 DNA is TGTGCCAGCAGCTCCCGAGGGGGCGGTGAAGCTTTCTTT. Translated, it gives CASSSRGGGEAFF.